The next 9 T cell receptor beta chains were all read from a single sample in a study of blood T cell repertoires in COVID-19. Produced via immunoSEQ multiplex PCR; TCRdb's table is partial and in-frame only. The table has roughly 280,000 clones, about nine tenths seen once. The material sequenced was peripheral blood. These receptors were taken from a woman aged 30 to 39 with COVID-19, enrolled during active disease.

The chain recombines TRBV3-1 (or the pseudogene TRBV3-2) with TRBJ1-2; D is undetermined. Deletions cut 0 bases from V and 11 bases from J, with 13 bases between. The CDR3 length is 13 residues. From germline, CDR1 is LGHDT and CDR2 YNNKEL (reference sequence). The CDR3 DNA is TGTGCCAGCAGCCAAGAGTTGAGGGAGGGATACACCTTC. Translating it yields CASSQELREGYTF.

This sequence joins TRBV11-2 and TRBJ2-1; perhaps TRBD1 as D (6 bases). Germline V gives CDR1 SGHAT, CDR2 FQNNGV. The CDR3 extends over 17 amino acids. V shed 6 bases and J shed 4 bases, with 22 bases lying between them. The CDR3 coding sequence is TGTGCCAGCAGGTCCGGGATAGTGGACAGAAGTTACAATGAGCAGTTCTTC. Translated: CASRSGIVDRSYNEQFF.

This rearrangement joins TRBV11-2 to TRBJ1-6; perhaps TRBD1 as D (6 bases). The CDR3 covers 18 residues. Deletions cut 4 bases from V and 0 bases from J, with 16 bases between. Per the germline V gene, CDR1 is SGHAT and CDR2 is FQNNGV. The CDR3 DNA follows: TGTGCCAGCAGCTCCACGGTGAGGGGGAGCTCCTATAATTCACCCCTCCACTTT. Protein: CASSSTVRGSSYNSPLHF.

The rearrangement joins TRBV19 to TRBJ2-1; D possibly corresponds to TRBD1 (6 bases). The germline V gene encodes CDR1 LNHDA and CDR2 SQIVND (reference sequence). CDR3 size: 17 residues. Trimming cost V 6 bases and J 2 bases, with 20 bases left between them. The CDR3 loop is CASSPRGSFDAYNEQFF. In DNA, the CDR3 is TGTGCCAGTAGCCCCAGGGGCTCTTTTGACGCCTACAATGAGCAGTTCTTC.

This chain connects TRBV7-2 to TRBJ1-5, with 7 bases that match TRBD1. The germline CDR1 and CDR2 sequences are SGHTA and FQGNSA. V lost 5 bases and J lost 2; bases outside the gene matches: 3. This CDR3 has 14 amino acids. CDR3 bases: TGTGCCAGCAGCCCAGGACAGGGCAATCAGCCCCAGCATTTT. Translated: CASSPGQGNQPQHF.

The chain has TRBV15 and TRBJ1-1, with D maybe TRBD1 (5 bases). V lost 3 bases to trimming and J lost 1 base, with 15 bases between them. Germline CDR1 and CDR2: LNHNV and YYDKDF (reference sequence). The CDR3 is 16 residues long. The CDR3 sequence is CATSSPVGGGNTEAFF. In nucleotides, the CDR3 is TGTGCCACCAGCAGCCCCGTGGGGGGAGGGAACACTGAAGCTTTCTTT.

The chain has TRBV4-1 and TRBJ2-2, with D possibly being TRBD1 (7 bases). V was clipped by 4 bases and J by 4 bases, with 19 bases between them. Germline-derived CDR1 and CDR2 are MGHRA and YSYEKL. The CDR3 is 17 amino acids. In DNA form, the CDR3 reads TGCGCCAGCAGCCGCGGAGGAGGGGGCGGCGGCACCGGGGAGCTGTTTTTT. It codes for CASSRGGGGGGTGELFF.

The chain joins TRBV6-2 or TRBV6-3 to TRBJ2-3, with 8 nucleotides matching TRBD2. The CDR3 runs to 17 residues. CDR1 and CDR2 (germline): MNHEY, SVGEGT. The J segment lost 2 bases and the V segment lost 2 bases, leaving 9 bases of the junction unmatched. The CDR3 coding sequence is TGTGCCAGCAGTTACCTCCTTGTTAGCGGGAACACAGATACGCAGTATTTT. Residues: CASSYLLVSGNTDTQYF.

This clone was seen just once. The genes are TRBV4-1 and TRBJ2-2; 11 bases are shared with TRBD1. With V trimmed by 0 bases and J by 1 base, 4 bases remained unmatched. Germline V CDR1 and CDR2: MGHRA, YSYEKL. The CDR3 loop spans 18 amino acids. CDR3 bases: TGCGCCAGCAGCCAAGATGGACAGGGGGCAATGAACACCGGGGAGCTGTTTTTT. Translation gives CASSQDGQGAMNTGELFF.